Listed here are 8 T cell receptor beta chains from one sample, sequenced in a study of T cells after yellow fever vaccination. TCRdb recomputed calls from the 5' RACE reads with MiXCR, one row per CDR3 protein. This sample has about 320,000 distinct CDR3 sequences; about 4.5% occur once, and the top ten carry just under 20%. The sample consisted of PBMCs, taken 15 days after the yellow fever booster vaccination. The receptors were sampled from a man younger than 35 who received the YFV17D yellow fever vaccine.

At least ten counts were recorded for this clonotype. The V gene is TRBV15, the J gene TRBJ1-1; D is possibly TRBD1 (5 bases). Trimming pared 5 bases from V and 5 bases from J, leaving 9 bases between. This CDR3 is built from 12 residues. The germline gives CDR1 LNHNV, CDR2 YYDKDF (reference sequence). The CDR3 DNA follows: TGTGCCACCAGCTGGGGGAAGACTGAAGCTTTCTTT. Its protein product is CATSWGKTEAFF.

The table lists this clonotype with a few counts. The rearrangement joins TRBV20-1 to TRBJ2-7, with TRBD1 matching over 9 bases. The V and J ends lost 3 bases and 4 bases, in that order; junction bases with no gene match: 1. This CDR3 is built from 12 residues. Germline CDR1 is DFQATT and CDR2 is SNEGSKA (reference sequence). The CDR3 DNA reads as TGCAGTGCTAGTGGACAGGGGTACGAGCAGTACTTC. Its protein is CSASGQGYEQYF.

This rearrangement joins TRBV12-3 or TRBV12-4 to TRBJ2-6, with TRBD1 matching 10 bases. This CDR3 region has 18 residues. With 7 bases clipped from V and 0 bases from J, the junction kept 9 bases outside the gene matches. This CDR3 is CASTPGTGDFSGANVLTF. As DNA, the CDR3 is TGTGCCAGCACCCCCGGGACAGGGGACTTCTCTGGGGCCAACGTCCTGACTTTC.

The sample holds a few counts of this clonotype. The J gene is TRBJ2-3, the V gene TRBV5-1; no clear D. Germline V lookup: CDR1 SGHRS, CDR2 YFSETQ. V lost 7 bases and J lost 5, with 11 bases in between. This CDR3 comprises 12 residues. CDR3 nucleotide sequence: TGCGCCAGCGGGTTCGTGGGAGATACGCAGTATTTT. Its translation: CASGFVGDTQYF.

The rearrangement uses TRBV7-2 and TRBJ2-3; 8 bases are shared with TRBD1. CDR1 and CDR2 from the germline V gene are SGHTA and FQGNSA. Trimming took 0 bases from V and 1 from J; bases not matched to a gene: 3. The CDR3 totals 16 residues. CDR3 coding DNA: TGTGCCAGCAGCTTAGCGTGGGGACAGGGCACAGATACGCAGTATTTT. Amino acids: CASSLAWGQGTDTQYF.

This clonotype was detected ten times or more. The gene calls are TRBV20-1 and TRBJ2-2; the match to TRBD2 covers 14 bases. The V and J ends lost 2 bases and 10 bases, in that order; junction bases with no gene match: 3. Germline V gene data show CDR1 as DFQATT and CDR2 as SNEGSKA (reference sequence). The CDR3 length is 14 residues. The CDR3, as DNA: TGCAGTGCTAGATCGGGACTAGCGGGGGTGGAGCTGTTTTTT. Translation gives CSARSGLAGVELFF.

The chain joins TRBV29-1 to TRBJ1-1, with 9 nucleotides matching TRBD1. Looked up from germline, CDR1 is SQVTM and CDR2 is ANQGSEA. Losses at the gene ends were 4 bases for V and 0 bases for J; bases not matched to a gene: 6. The CDR3 has 15 amino acids. CDR3 loop: CSVAGDRDMNTEAFF. CDR3 coding DNA: TGCAGCGTTGCAGGGGACAGGGATATGAACACTGAAGCTTTCTTT.

This clonotype was detected a few times. The chain carries TRBV7-3 and TRBJ1-6; 7 nucleotides match TRBD1. This CDR3 region has 14 residues. V lost 4 bases and J lost 10; bases outside the gene matches: 7. Germline values: CDR1 SGHTA, CDR2 FQGTGA. The CDR3 coding sequence is TGTGCCAGCAGCTCAGGGACAGCCCGATCACCCCTCCACTTT. Translation gives CASSSGTARSPLHF.